This entry is about one T cell receptor (beta chain). As yet, its antigen is unknown. This specimen comes from a study of blood T cells in healthy people across ages. With a J-beta primer mix and a sample-barcoded 5' primer, a second PCR ran about 7 to 11 cycles. TCRdb re-called the 5' RACE reads with MiXCR, one entry per CDR3 protein. The sample holds 870,000 or so distinct CDR3 sequences, around 30% seen once. Study-wide results and limits: The diversity estimates, figures obtained from one million T cells, were considered underestimates. More naive CD4+ cells and higher diversity were found in long-lived than in aged donors.

V lost 1 base to trimming and J lost 3 bases, with 10 bases between them. This CDR3 is built from 14 residues. From germline, CDR1 is LGHNA and CDR2 YSLEER. Isolation yielded PBMCs, at least 6 million per sample, in every case. The sequence was collected from a woman of 80 years or more in good health. V is TRBV4-3 and J is TRBJ2-7; D gene unclear. The sample comprised blood. The DNA of the CDR3 is TGCGCCAGCAGCCAAGGTTACTCAAGCTACGAGCAGTACTTC. This encodes CASSQGYSSYEQYF.